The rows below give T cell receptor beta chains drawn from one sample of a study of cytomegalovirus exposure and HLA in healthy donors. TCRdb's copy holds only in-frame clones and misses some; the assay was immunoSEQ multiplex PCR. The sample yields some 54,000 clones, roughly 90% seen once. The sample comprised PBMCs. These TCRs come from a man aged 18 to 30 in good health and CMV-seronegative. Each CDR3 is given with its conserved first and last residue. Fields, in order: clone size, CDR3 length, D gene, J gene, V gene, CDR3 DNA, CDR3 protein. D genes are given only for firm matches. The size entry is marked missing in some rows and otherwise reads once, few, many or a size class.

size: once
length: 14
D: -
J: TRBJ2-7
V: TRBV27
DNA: TGTGCCAGCAGGGGAACCAGGGGCTGGTACGAGCAGTACTTC
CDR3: CASRGTRGWYEQYF

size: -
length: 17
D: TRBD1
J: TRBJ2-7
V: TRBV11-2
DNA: TGTGCCAGCAGCTCCCTGAACGGAGGGACAGGGTTCTACGAGCAGTACTTC
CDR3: CASSSLNGGTGFYEQYF

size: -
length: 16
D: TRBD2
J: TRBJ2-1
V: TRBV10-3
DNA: TGTGCCATCAGTGAAGTGAGTCGGACTAGCGGGTTTGAGCAGTTCTTC
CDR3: CAISEVSRTSGFEQFF

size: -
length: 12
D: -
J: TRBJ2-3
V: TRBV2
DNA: TGTGCCAGCAGGTCCATGAGTCTATTAGCGGTATTT
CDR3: CASRSMSLLAVF

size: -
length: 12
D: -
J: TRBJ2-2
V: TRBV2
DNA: TGTGCCAGCAGGGGGAGCCTCGGGGAGCTGTTTTTT
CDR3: CASRGSLGELFF

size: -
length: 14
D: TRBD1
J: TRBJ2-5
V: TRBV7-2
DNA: TGTGCCAGCAGCTTCGACAGGGTTGGAGAGACCCAGTACTTC
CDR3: CASSFDRVGETQYF

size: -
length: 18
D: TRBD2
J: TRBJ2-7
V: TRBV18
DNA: TGTGCCAGCTCACCACGGCGGACTAGCGGGCAGAAAGCCTACGAGCAGTACTTC
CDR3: CASSPRRTSGQKAYEQYF

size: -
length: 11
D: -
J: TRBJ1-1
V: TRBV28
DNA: TGTGCCAGCAGCTCGAACACTGAAGCTTTCTTT
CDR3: CASSSNTEAFF

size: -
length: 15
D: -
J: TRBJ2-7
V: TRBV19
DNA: TGTGCCAGTAGTATTGGGGTCGGGGATTCCTACGAGCAGTACTTC
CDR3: CASSIGVGDSYEQYF

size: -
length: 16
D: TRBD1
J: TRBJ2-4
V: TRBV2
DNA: TGTGCCAGCAGCGAAACAGGGGGCGCGGGCAAAAACATTCAGTACTTC
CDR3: CASSETGGAGKNIQYF

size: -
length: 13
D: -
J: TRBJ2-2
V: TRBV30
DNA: TGTGCCTGGAGTTGGGGGACTACCGGGGAGCTGTTTTTT
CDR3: CAWSWGTTGELFF

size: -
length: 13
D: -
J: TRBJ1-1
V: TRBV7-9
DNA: TGTGCCAGCAGCGCGCCTTCAAGTACTGAAGCTTTCTTT
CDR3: CASSAPSSTEAFF

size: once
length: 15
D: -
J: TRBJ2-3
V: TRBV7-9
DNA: TGTGCCAGCAGCTCGGTTCTAGTGCTTGCAGATACGCAGTATTTT
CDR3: CASSSVLVLADTQYF

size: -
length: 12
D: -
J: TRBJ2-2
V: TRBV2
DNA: TGTGCCAGCAGTGTCGACACCGGGGAGCTGTTTTTT
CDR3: CASSVDTGELFF

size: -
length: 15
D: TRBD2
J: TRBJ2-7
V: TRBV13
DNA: TGTGCCAGCAGCTTAGACCCGGGAGGGCCGGACGAGCAGTACTTC
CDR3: CASSLDPGGPDEQYF

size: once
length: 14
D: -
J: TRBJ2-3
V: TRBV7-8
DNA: TGTGCCAGCAGCTTAGAACAGGCGGCAGATACGCAGTATTTT
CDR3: CASSLEQAADTQYF

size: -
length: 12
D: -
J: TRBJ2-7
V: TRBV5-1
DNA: TGCGCCAGCAGCCCTGGCTTCTACGAGCAGTACTTC
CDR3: CASSPGFYEQYF

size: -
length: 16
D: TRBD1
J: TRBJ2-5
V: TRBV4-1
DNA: TGCGCCAGCAGCCAAGCCCGGACAGGGATGGGAGAGACCCAGTACTTC
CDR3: CASSQARTGMGETQYF

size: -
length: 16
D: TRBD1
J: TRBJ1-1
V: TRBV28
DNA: TGTGCCAGCAGTTTATCAGGCGTGGACAGGGGCACTGAAGCTTTCTTT
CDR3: CASSLSGVDRGTEAFF

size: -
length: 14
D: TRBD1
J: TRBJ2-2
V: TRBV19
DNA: TGTGCCACCACGAGCAGGGGGATCACCGGGGAGCTGTTTTTT
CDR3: CATTSRGITGELFF

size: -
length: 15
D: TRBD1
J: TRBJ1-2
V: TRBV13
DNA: TGTGCCAGCAGCATGGGACAGGGATCGAACTATGGCTACACCTTC
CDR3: CASSMGQGSNYGYTF

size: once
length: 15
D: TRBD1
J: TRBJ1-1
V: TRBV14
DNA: TGTGCCAGCAGCCAAGTTCGGGACAGGAACACTGAAGCTTTCTTT
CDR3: CASSQVRDRNTEAFF

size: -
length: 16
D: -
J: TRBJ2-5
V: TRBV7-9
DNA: TGTGCCAGCAGCTCTGAGACTAGATTTGACGATGAGACCCAGTACTTC
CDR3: CASSSETRFDDETQYF

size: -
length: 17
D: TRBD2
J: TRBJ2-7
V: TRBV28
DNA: TGTGCCAGCAGTTCCCCACAGGAGCTAGCGGGAGGTAACGAGCAGTACTTC
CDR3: CASSSPQELAGGNEQYF

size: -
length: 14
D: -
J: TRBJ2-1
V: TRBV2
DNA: TGTGCCAGCAGTGTGCCGGGACTCCCCAATGAGCAGTTCTTC
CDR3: CASSVPGLPNEQFF

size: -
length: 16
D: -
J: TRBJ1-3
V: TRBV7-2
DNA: TGTGCCAGCAGCTTAGGGGGCGGCCAAACTGGAAACACCATATATTTT
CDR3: CASSLGGGQTGNTIYF

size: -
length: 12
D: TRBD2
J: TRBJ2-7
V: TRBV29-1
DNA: TGCAGCGTCGGACTAGCGGGAGACGAGCAGTACTTC
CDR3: CSVGLAGDEQYF

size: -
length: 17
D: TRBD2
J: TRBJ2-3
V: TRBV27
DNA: TGTGCCAGCAGTTACGGAGAGCGGGGGGACACCACAGATACGCAGTATTTT
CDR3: CASSYGERGDTTDTQYF

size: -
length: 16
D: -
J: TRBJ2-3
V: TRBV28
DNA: TGTGCCAGCAGTTTAGGCGGGGGCCTGGCGACAGATACGCAGTATTTT
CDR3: CASSLGGGLATDTQYF

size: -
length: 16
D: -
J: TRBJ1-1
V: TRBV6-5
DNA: TGTGCCAGCAGTTACTCGAATACGGACATGAACACTGAAGCTTTCTTT
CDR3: CASSYSNTDMNTEAFF

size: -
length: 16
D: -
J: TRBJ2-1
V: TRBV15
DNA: TGTGCCACCAGCAGAGAATCCCCCGGGGTCTACAATGAGCAGTTCTTC
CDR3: CATSRESPGVYNEQFF

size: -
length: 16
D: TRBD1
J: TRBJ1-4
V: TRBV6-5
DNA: TGTGCCAGCAGTTACTCGACAGGGGGGTGGAAGGAAAAACTGTTTTTT
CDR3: CASSYSTGGWKEKLFF

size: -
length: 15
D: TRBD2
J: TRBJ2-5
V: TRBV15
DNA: TGTGCCACCAGCAGAGCTAGCGGGGGGGAAGAGACCCAGTACTTC
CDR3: CATSRASGGEETQYF

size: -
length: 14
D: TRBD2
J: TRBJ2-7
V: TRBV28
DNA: TGTGCCAGCAGTCTCAGACTAGCTCCCTACGAGCAGTACTTC
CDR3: CASSLRLAPYEQYF

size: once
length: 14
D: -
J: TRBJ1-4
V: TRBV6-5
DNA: TGTGCCAGCAGTTCGGAGGCAACTAATGAAAAACTGTTTTTT
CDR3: CASSSEATNEKLFF

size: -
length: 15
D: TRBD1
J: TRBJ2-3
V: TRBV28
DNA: TGTGCCAGCAGGCAACAGGGGGCAAGCACAGATACGCAGTATTTT
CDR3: CASRQQGASTDTQYF

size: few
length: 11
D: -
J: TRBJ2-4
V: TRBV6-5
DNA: TGTGCCAGCAGAATGGAGGGCATTCAGTACTTC
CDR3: CASRMEGIQYF

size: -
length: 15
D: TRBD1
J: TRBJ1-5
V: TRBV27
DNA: TGTGCCAGCGGGGGAAGACAGGGGGCATATCAGCCCCAGCATTTT
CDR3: CASGGRQGAYQPQHF

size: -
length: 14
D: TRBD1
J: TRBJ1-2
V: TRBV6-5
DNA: TGTGCCAGCAGACCCCACAGGGGGCAGTCTGGCTACACCTTC
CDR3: CASRPHRGQSGYTF

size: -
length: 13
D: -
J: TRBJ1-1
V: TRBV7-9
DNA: TGTGCCAGCAGCTTTGAGACAGGTACTGAAGCTTTCTTT
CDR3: CASSFETGTEAFF

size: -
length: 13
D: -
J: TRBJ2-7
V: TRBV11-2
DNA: TGTGCCAGCAGCGACCGCGGGACAGAAGAGCAGTACTTC
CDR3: CASSDRGTEEQYF